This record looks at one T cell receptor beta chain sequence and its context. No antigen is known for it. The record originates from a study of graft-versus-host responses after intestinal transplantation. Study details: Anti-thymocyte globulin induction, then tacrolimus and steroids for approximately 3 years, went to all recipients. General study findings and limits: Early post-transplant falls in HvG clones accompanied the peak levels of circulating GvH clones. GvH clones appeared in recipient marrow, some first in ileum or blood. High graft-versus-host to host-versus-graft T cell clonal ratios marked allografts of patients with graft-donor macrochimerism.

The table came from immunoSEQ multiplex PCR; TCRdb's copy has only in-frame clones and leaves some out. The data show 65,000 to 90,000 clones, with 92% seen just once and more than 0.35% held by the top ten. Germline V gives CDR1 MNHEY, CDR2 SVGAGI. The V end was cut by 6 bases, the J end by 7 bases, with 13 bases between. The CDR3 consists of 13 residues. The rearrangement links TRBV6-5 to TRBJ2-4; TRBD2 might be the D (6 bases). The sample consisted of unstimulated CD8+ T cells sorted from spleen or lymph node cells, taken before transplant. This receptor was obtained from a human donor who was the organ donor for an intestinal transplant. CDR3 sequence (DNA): TGTGCCAGCAGCCTGGGGGGTACGAACATTCAGTACTTC. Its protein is CASSLGGTNIQYF.